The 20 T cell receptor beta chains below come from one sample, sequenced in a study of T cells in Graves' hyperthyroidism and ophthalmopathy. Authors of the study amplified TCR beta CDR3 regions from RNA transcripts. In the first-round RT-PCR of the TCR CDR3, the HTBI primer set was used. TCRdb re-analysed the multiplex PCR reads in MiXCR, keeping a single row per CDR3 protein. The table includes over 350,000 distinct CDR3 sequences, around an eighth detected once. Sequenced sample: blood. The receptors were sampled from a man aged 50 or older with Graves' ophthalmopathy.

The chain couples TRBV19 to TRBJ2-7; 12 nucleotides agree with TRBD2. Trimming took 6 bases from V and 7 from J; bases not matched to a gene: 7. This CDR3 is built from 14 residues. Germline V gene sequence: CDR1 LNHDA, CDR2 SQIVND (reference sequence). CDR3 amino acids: CASSPTSGSGEQYF. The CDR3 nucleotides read TGTGCCAGTAGCCCGACTAGCGGGAGCGGAGAGCAGTACTTC.

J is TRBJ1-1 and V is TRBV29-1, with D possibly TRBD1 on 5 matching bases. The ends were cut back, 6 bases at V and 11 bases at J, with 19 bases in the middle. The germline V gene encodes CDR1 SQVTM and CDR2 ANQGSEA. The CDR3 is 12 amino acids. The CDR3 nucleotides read TGCAGCGTAGGGGAAGCCGGCCGTGAGGCTTTCTTT. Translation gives CSVGEAGREAFF.

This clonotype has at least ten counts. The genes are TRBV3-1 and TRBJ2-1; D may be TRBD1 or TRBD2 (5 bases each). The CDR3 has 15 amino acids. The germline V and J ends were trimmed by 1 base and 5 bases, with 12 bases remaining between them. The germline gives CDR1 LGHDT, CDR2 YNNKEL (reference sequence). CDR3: CASSQVRGEDNEQFF. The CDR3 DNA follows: TGTGCCAGCAGCCAAGTTCGGGGCGAAGACAATGAGCAGTTCTTC.

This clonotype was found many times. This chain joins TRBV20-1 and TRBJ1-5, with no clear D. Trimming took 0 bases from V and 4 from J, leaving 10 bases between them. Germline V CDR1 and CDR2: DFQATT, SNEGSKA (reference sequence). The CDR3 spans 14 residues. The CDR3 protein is CSAREAHSNQPQHF. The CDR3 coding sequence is TGCAGTGCTAGAGAAGCGCACAGTAATCAGCCCCAGCATTTT.

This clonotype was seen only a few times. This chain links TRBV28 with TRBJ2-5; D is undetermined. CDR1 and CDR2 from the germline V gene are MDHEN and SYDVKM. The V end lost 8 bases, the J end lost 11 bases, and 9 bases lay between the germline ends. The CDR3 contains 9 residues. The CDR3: CASGPVQYF. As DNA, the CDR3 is TGTGCCAGCGGGCCGGTTCAGTACTTC.

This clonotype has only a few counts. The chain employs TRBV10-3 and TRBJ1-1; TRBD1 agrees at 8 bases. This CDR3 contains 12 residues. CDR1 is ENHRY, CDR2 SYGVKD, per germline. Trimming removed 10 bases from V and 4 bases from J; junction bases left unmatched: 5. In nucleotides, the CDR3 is TGTGCCACCAGGACAGGGACCACTGAAGCTTTCTTT. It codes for CATRTGTTEAFF.

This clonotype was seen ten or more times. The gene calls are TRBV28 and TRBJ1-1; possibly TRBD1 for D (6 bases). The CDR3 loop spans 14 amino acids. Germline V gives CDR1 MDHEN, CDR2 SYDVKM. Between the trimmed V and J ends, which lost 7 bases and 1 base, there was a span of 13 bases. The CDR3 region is CASTIGGANTEAFF. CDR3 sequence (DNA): TGTGCCAGCACTATAGGGGGGGCGAACACTGAAGCTTTCTTT.

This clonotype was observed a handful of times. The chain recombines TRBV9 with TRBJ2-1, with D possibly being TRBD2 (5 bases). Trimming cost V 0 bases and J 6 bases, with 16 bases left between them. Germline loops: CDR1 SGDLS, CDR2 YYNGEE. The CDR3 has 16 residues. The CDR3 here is CASSVDPSLEGNEQFF. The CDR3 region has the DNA TGTGCCAGCAGCGTAGATCCTAGCTTAGAAGGCAATGAGCAGTTCTTC.

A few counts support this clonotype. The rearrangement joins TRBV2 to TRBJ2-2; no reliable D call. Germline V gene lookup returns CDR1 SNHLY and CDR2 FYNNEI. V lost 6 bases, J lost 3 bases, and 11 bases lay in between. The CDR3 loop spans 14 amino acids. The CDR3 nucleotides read TGTGCCAGCAGGAACCAGGCGGACACCGGGGAGCTGTTTTTT. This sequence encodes CASRNQADTGELFF.

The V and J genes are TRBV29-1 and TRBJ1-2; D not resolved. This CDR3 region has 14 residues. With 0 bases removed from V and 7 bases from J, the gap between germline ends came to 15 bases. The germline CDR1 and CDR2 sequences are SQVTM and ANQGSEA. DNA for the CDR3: TGCAGCGTTGAAGAGGGTCGGGGTTCCTGTGGCTACACCTTC. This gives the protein CSVEEGRGSCGYTF.

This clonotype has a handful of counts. The CDR3 coding sequence is TGCGCCAAAGCCGGACTAGCGAAAACACCCGGGGAGCTGTTTTTT. It is translated as CAKAGLAKTPGELFF. The J gene is TRBJ2-2, the V gene TRBV5-1, with TRBD2 matching over 9 bases. Germline CDR1 SGHRS, CDR2 YFSETQ. V was pared by 9 bases and J by 6 bases, with 12 bases of the junction left unmatched. The CDR3 has 15 residues.

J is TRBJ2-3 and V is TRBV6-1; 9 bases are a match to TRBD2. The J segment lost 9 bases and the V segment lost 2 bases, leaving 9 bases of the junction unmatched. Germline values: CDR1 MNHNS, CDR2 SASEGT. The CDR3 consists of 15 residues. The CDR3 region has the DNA TGTGCCAGCAGTGAATGGGCTAGCGGGGATGGGACGCAGTATTTT. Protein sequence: CASSEWASGDGTQYF.

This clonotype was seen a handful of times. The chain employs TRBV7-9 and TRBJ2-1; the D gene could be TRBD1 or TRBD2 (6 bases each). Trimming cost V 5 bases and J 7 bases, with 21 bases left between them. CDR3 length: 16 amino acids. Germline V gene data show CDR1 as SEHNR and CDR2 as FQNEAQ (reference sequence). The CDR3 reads CASSPHWGREGNEQFF. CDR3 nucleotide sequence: TGTGCCAGCAGCCCACATTGGGGGCGGGAAGGGAATGAGCAGTTCTTC.

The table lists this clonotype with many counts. This chain's CDR3 is CSARDLLNTEAFF. DNA for the CDR3: TGCAGTGCTAGAGATCTTCTAAACACTGAAGCTTTCTTT. The genes are TRBV20-1 and TRBJ1-1; no firm D call. CDR1 and CDR2 (germline): DFQATT, SNEGSKA (reference sequence). V lost 0 bases and J 2 bases, leaving 7 bases between the germline ends. The CDR3 is made up of 13 amino acids.

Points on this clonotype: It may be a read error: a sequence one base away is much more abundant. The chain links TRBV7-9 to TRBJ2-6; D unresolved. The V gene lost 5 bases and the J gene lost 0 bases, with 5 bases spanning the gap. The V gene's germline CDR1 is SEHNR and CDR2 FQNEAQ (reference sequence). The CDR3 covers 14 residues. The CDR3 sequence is CASSHSSGANVLTF. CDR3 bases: TGTGCCAGCAGCCACAGCTCTGGGGCCAACGTCCTGACTTTC.

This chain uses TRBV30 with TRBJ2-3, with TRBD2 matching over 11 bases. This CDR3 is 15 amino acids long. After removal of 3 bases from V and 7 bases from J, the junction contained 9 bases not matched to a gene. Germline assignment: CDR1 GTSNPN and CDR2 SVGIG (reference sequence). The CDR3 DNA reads TGTGCCTGGAGACCCGGGACTAGCGGCAGATATACGCAGTATTTT. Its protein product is CAWRPGTSGRYTQYF.

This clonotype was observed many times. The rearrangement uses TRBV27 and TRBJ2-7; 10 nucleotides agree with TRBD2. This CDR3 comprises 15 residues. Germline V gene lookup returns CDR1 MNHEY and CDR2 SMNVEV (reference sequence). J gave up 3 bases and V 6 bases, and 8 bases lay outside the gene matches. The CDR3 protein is CASRPSGSPLYEQYF. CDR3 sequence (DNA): TGTGCCAGCAGGCCTAGCGGGAGCCCCCTCTACGAGCAGTACTTC.

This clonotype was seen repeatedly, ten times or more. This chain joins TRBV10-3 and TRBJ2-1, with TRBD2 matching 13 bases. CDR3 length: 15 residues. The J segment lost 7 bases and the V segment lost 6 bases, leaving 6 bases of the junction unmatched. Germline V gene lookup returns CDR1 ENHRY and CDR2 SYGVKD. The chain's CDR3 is CAISKGLAGANEQFF. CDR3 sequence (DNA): TGTGCCATCAGCAAAGGACTAGCGGGGGCTAATGAGCAGTTCTTC.

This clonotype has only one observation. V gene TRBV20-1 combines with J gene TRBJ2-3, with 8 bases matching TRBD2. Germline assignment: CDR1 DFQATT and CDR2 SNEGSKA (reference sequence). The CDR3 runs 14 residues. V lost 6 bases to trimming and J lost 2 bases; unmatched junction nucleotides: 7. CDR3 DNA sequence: TGCAGTGCAGAAACTAGCGGCCACACAGATACGCAGTATTTT. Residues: CSAETSGHTDTQYF.

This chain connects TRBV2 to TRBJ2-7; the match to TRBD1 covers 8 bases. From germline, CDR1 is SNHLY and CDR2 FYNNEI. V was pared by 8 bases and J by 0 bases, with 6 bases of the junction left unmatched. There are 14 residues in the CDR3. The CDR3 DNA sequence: TGTGCCAGCTATGGGGGACAGGCCTCCTACGAGCAGTACTTC. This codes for CASYGGQASYEQYF.